This T cell receptor beta chain comes out of a study of blood T cell repertoires in COVID-19. Across the whole study: Samples came from the United States, Italy and Spain, spanning acute and convalescent COVID-19. From T cells, B-cell-depleted T cells, or PBMCs came the material, which was cDNA or gDNA.

V lost 3 bases and J lost 4; bases outside the gene matches: 9. Germline V CDR1 and CDR2: SGHRS, YFSETQ. This CDR3 spans 16 amino acids. Original processing methods: Amplification with reference gene primers provided the estimates of nucleated cell counts. Clones were sequenced by immunoSEQ multiplex PCR, and TCRdb holds only the in-frame ones, with some missing. The V and J calls and the clone size are those of that table, but D and trimming were determined from the DNA. The table shows roughly 78,000 clones, with around 89% occurring only once. Sequencing was carried out using peripheral blood. This clonotype was sampled from a man aged 55 to 69 with acute or convalescent COVID-19. The chain couples TRBV5-1 to TRBJ2-2, with 7 bases lining up with TRBD1. The CDR3: CASSSLQGSGTGELFF. CDR3 nucleotides: TGCGCCAGCAGCTCACTACAGGGGAGCGGCACCGGGGAGCTGTTTTTT. The entire variable domain, with the rest obtained from reference TRBV5-1 and TRBJ2-2, is as follows: KAGVTQTPRYLIKTRGQQVTLSCSPISGHRSVSWYQQTPGQGLQFLFEYFSETQRNKGNFPGRFSGRQFSNSRSEMNVSTLELGDSALYLCASSSLQGSGTGELFFGEGSRLTVL.